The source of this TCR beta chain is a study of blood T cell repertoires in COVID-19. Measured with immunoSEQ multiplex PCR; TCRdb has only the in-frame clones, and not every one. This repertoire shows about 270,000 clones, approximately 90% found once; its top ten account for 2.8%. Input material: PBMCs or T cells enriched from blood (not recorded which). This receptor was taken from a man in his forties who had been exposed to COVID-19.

The DNA of the CDR3 is TGTGCCACCAGCAGAGGGACTAGCGGGAGGGTAGATACGCAGTATTTT. This sequence encodes CATSRGTSGRVDTQYF. The chain carries TRBV15 and TRBJ2-3, with 15 bases identical to TRBD2. The V and J ends lost 1 base and 5 bases, in that order; junction bases with no gene match: 1. The CDR3 is 16 residues long. The germline gives CDR1 LNHNV, CDR2 YYDKDF (reference sequence).